This T cell receptor (beta chain) derives from a study of multiple sclerosis patients with progressive multifocal leukoencephalopathy. Study findings and constraints: Before and during natalizumab, the clones expanded at PML already existed. Less diverse TRB repertoires were suggested in most PML patients.

This clone was counted once. What it binds is not known. This sample's time point: approximately 11 months of natalizumab therapy. Multiple sclerosis patients on natalizumab who never developed PML served as longitudinally sampled controls. The assay was run at survey level. The data were produced by immunoSEQ multiplex PCR, yet TCRdb's version contains in-frame clones alone and is incomplete. The sample lists about 25,000 clones, about 91% seen once, with around 2.4% in the top ten. V lost 1 base and J lost 6, with 13 bases in between. From germline, CDR1 is SGHRS and CDR2 YFSETQ. The CDR3 is 15 amino acids.

The sequence derives from a man under 40 with multiple sclerosis. V is TRBV5-1 and J is TRBJ1-4, with D possibly TRBD1 on 5 matching bases. The input for sequencing was PBMCs, taken from a patient treated with natalizumab. CDR3 in amino acids: CASSLMWGTDEKLFF. Here the CDR3 DNA reads TGCGCCAGCAGCTTGATGTGGGGGACGGATGAAAAACTGTTTTTT.